The rows below give T cell receptor beta chains drawn from one sample of a study of blood T cell repertoires in COVID-19. The assay was immunoSEQ multiplex PCR, and TCRdb's table has in-frame clones only and misses some. Among around 370,000 clones listed, about 90% were seen once. The sequencing sample was made of peripheral blood. Receptors originate from a woman aged 18-35 years who had recovered from COVID-19. Both conserved end residues are part of each CDR3. A D gene is named only where the DNA matches it firmly. Only some rows state a clone size, as once, few, many or a class for expanded clones.

J: TRBJ2-1; V: TRBV5-1; length: 18; D: TRBD2; size: -; CDR3: CASSSGTSGLLRGNEQFF; DNA: TGCGCCAGCAGCTCCGGGACTAGCGGCCTCTTAAGGGGCAATGAGCAGTTCTTC
J: TRBJ1-1; V: TRBV12-3/TRBV12-4; length: 12; D: TRBD1; size: -; CDR3: CASSSGQVEAFF; DNA: TGTGCCAGCAGTTCTGGACAGGTTGAAGCTTTCTTT
J: TRBJ1-1; V: TRBV6-6; length: 14; D: -; size: -; CDR3: CASRPGHPNTEAFF; DNA: TGTGCCAGCAGACCGGGACACCCGAACACTGAAGCTTTCTTT
J: TRBJ1-1; V: TRBV15; length: 15; D: -; size: -; CDR3: CATSRLRGGSTEAFF; DNA: TGTGCCACCAGCAGATTACGGGGGGGCTCGACTGAAGCTTTCTTT
J: TRBJ2-2; V: TRBV7-9; length: 16; D: TRBD1; size: -; CDR3: CASSFPPGQGPGELFF; DNA: TGTGCCAGCAGCTTTCCTCCGGGACAGGGGCCCGGGGAGCTGTTTTTT
J: TRBJ1-3; V: TRBV11-3; length: 16; D: TRBD1; size: -; CDR3: CASTLPGQGTGNTIYF; DNA: TGTGCCAGCACCCTTCCCGGACAGGGAACTGGAAACACCATATATTTT
J: TRBJ1-2; V: TRBV5-1; length: 15; D: -; size: -; CDR3: CASSPDGGEGYGYTF; DNA: TGCGCCAGCAGCCCGGACGGTGGGGAGGGATATGGCTACACCTTC
J: TRBJ2-5; V: TRBV30; length: 17; D: -; size: -; CDR3: CAWSLPGVAARRETQYF; DNA: TGTGCCTGGAGTCTCCCCGGGGTAGCGGCTCGGAGAGAGACCCAGTACTTC
J: TRBJ1-3; V: TRBV18; length: 15; D: -; size: once; CDR3: CASSPPRFSGNTIYF; DNA: TGTGCCAGCTCACCACCGCGATTCTCTGGAAACACCATATATTTT
J: TRBJ1-6; V: TRBV9; length: 18; D: -; size: -; CDR3: CASSVAGDGGQVNSPLHF; DNA: TGTGCCAGCAGCGTAGCTGGCGACGGGGGGCAGGTGAATTCACCCCTCCACTTT
J: TRBJ1-2; V: TRBV14; length: 14; D: TRBD1; size: -; CDR3: CASSQDYTGGGYTF; DNA: TGTGCCAGCAGCCAAGATTACACAGGGGGTGGCTACACCTTC
J: TRBJ2-5; V: TRBV5-1; length: 15; D: TRBD1; size: -; CDR3: CASSLGRTGQETQYF; DNA: TGCGCCAGCAGCTTGGGTCGGACAGGCCAAGAGACCCAGTACTTC
J: TRBJ1-1; V: TRBV30; length: 15; D: TRBD1; size: -; CDR3: CAWSVRTGYGTEAFF; DNA: TGTGCCTGGAGTGTACGGACAGGGTATGGCACTGAAGCTTTCTTT
J: TRBJ2-2; V: TRBV7-2; length: 18; D: TRBD2; size: -; CDR3: CASSLVWTSGRAAGELFF; DNA: TGTGCCAGCAGCTTAGTTTGGACTAGCGGGAGGGCCGCCGGGGAGCTGTTTTTT
J: TRBJ2-1; V: TRBV5-8; length: 15; D: -; size: -; CDR3: CASSLARKPVGAKFF; DNA: TGTGCCAGCAGCTTAGCTCGCAAACCCGTGGGGGCAAAGTTCTTC
J: TRBJ1-2; V: TRBV7-2; length: 15; D: -; size: -; CDR3: CASSLRRVYSYGYTF; DNA: TGTGCCAGCAGCTTACGCAGGGTATATAGCTATGGCTACACCTTC
J: TRBJ1-4; V: TRBV5-1; length: 14; D: -; size: -; CDR3: CASSWTDRNEKLFF; DNA: TGCGCCAGCAGCTGGACAGACCGTAATGAAAAACTGTTTTTT
J: TRBJ2-1; V: TRBV5-1; length: 16; D: -; size: -; CDR3: CASSPFAVTIINEQFF; DNA: TGCGCCAGCAGCCCGTTTGCCGTGACTATCATCAATGAGCAGTTCTTC
J: TRBJ2-1; V: TRBV29-1; length: 13; D: -; size: -; CDR3: CSVGDYPYNEQFF; DNA: TGCAGCGTTGGCGACTACCCCTACAATGAGCAGTTCTTC
J: TRBJ1-1; V: TRBV7-9; length: 14; D: -; size: -; CDR3: CASSLEGWGTEAFF; DNA: TGTGCCAGCAGCTTAGAGGGGTGGGGCACTGAAGCTTTCTTT
J: TRBJ1-5; V: TRBV2; length: 14; D: -; size: -; CDR3: CASKWGREYQPQHF; DNA: TGTGCCAGCAAGTGGGGCAGGGAATACCAGCCCCAGCATTTT
J: TRBJ2-1; V: TRBV5-1; length: 19; D: TRBD2; size: -; CDR3: CASSSPRAPGGSSYNEQFF; DNA: TGCGCCAGCAGCTCCCCCCGGGCACCGGGCGGGAGCTCCTACAATGAGCAGTTCTTC
J: TRBJ2-2; V: TRBV12-3/TRBV12-4; length: 12; D: -; size: -; CDR3: CASGGRPGELFF; DNA: TGTGCCAGCGGAGGGCGTCCCGGGGAGCTGTTTTTT
J: TRBJ2-2; V: TRBV7-2; length: 15; D: TRBD2; size: -; CDR3: CASSRTSVATGELFF; DNA: TGTGCCAGCAGCCGGACTAGCGTGGCCACCGGGGAGCTGTTTTTT
J: TRBJ2-6; V: TRBV19; length: 17; D: TRBD2; size: -; CDR3: CATSGLAGPSGANVLTF; DNA: TGTGCCACCTCCGGGCTAGCGGGGCCCTCTGGGGCCAACGTCCTGACTTTC